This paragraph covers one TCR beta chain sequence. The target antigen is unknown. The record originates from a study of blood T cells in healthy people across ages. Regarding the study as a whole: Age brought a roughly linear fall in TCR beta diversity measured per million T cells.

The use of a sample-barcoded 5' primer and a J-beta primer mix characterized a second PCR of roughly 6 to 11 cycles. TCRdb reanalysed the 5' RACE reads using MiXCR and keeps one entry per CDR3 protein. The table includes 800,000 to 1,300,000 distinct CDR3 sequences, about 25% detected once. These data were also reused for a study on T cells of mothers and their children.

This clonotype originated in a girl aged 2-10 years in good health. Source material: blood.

CDR3 sequence: CASSLGREGRQETQYF. In DNA form, the CDR3 reads TGTGCCAGCAGCTTAGGTCGGGAGGGTCGCCAAGAGACCCAGTACTTC. This chain links TRBV11-2 with TRBJ2-5; 8 nucleotides match TRBD2. Losses at the gene ends were 1 base for V and 1 base for J; bases not matched to a gene: 5. Germline-derived CDR1 and CDR2 are SGHAT and FQNNGV. This CDR3 contains 16 residues.